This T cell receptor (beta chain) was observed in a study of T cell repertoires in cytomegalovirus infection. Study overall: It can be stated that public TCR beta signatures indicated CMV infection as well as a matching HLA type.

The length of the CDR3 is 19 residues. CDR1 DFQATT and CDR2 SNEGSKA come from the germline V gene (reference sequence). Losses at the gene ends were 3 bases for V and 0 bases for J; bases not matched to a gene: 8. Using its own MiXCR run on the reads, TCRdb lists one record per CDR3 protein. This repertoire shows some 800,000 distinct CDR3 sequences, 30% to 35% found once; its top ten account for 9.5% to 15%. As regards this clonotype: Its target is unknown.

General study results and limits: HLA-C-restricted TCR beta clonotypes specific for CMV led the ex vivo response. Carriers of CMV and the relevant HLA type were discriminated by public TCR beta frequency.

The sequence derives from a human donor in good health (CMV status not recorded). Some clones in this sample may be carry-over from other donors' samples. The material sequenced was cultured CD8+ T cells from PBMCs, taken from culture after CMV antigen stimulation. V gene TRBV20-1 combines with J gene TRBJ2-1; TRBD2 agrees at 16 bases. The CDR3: CSASRGLAGGHNSYNEQFF. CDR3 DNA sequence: TGCAGTGCTAGTAGGGGACTAGCGGGGGGGCACAACTCCTACAATGAGCAGTTCTTC.